Below, 28 T cell receptor beta chains from the same sample are listed, as sequenced in a study of spatial heterogeneity in lung cancer. The time point denotes: sample taken at primary tumor resection. Whole RNA, isolated from tumor, nontumor lung or frozen PBMC, was sequenced without prior sorting. TCRdb used MiXCR to reprocess the 5' RACE reads, holding one entry per CDR3 protein. The repertoire includes about 38,000 distinct CDR3 sequences, around 5.5% of them detected once, and approximately 10% sits in the top ten. The sample consisted of PBMCs, taken at surgery. The source of these receptors is a male donor with early-stage non-small cell lung cancer.

This clonotype turned up a few times. The genes are TRBV11-3 and TRBJ2-1, with 7 bases fitting TRBD1. V lost 5 bases to trimming and J lost 10 bases; unmatched junction nucleotides: 5. Germline V CDR1 and CDR2: SGHNT, YENEEA. This CDR3 is built from 12 residues. Here the CDR3 reads CASSLWDSEQFF. The DNA for the CDR3 is TGTGCCAGCAGCCTCTGGGACAGCGAGCAGTTCTTC.

This clonotype was picked up many times. CDR3 coding DNA: TGTGCCAGCAGCTTAGGGTCGACTAGCGGGGGGGAGGCCTACAATGAGCAGTTCTTC. This gives the protein CASSLGSTSGGEAYNEQFF. The J gene is TRBJ2-1, the V gene TRBV7-2; 14 bases are a match to TRBD2. V dropped 1 base and J dropped 2; count of bases not matched to a gene: 7. The CDR3 is 19 residues long. Germline loops: CDR1 SGHTA, CDR2 FQGNSA.

This clonotype was seen ten or more times. The chain uses TRBV6-5 and TRBJ1-2; D is undetermined. With 2 bases removed from V and 7 bases from J, the gap between germline ends came to 11 bases. Germline values: CDR1 MNHEY, CDR2 SVGAGI. The CDR3 runs 13 residues. The CDR3 region has the DNA TGTGCCAGCAGTTACCAGAGGGTCTCTGGCTACACCTTC. Its protein product is CASSYQRVSGYTF.

Only a few counts were recorded for this clonotype. The rearrangement links TRBV10-1 to TRBJ1-1, with unresolved D. Trimming left V 6 bases short and J 2 bases short, with 10 bases between. Germline loops: CDR1 WNHNN, CDR2 SYGVQD (reference sequence). The CDR3 covers 13 residues. The CDR3 nucleotides are TGCGCCAGCAGGAGAGGGTCAAACACTGAAGCTTTCTTT. This encodes CASRRGSNTEAFF.

V usage is TRBV5-6 and J usage is TRBJ2-1, with TRBD1 matching 7 bases. V lost 4 bases, J lost 12 bases, and 7 bases stayed unmatched. CDR1 and CDR2 from the germline V gene are SGHDT and YYEEEE. The CDR3 contains 12 residues. CDR3: CASSPGTATQFF. The CDR3 nucleotides are TGTGCCAGCAGCCCCGGGACAGCCACGCAGTTCTTC.

The chain is built from TRBV5-5 and TRBJ1-1; D is ambiguous. The CDR3 consists of 12 residues. V lost 1 base and J 8 bases, leaving 9 bases between the germline ends. Germline assignment: CDR1 SGHKS and CDR2 YYEKEE (reference sequence). The CDR3 nucleotides read TGTGCCAGCAGCTTGTGGTCAGCGGAAGCTTTCTTT. It is translated as CASSLWSAEAFF.

J is TRBJ1-4 and V is TRBV30; D is possibly TRBD1 (6 bases). The CDR3 loop spans 17 amino acids. Germline V gene lookup returns CDR1 GTSNPN and CDR2 SVGIG (reference sequence). V lost 0 bases and J lost 2, with 16 bases in between. The DNA for the CDR3 is TGTGCCTGGAGTGTAAACCGATTCGGGGGCACTAATGAAAAACTGTTTTTT. Amino acid sequence: CAWSVNRFGGTNEKLFF. The full variable domain, its missing parts supplied by reference TRBV30 and TRBJ1-4, is SQTIHQWPATLVQPVGSPLSLECTVEGTSNPNLYWYRQAAGRGLQLLFYSVGIGQISSEVPQNLSASRPQDRQFILSSKKLLLSDSGFYLCAWSVNRFGGTNEKLFFGSGTQLSVL.

This clonotype was picked up many times. The V call is TRBV11-2, the J call TRBJ2-1; 7 bases agree with TRBD1. The ends lost 3 bases at V and 3 bases at J; junction bases unmatched: 5. The CDR3 contains 15 residues. Germline V lookup: CDR1 SGHAT, CDR2 FQNNGV. The CDR3 is CASSFTGAVYNEQFF. Here the CDR3 DNA reads TGTGCCAGCAGCTTTACAGGGGCAGTCTACAATGAGCAGTTCTTC. Together with reference TRBV11-2 and TRBJ2-1, the CDR3 gives the full variable domain: EAGVAQSPRYKIIEKRQSVAFWCNPISGHATLYWYQQILGQGPKLLIQFQNNGVVDDSQLPKDRFSAERLKGVDSTLKIQPAKLEDSAVYLCASSFTGAVYNEQFFGPGTRLTVL.

This clonotype was detected ten times or more. This chain uses TRBV6-2 or TRBV6-3 with TRBJ2-5; D might be TRBD2 (6 bases). V lost 5 bases to trimming and J lost 5 bases, with 15 bases between them. CDR1 and CDR2 from the germline V gene are MNHEY and SVGEGT. The CDR3 totals 14 residues. In DNA, the CDR3 is TGTGCCAGCAGTACCGGGAGTACAGCCGAGACCCAGTACTTC. This gives the protein CASSTGSTAETQYF.

This clonotype was detected many times. The rearrangement uses TRBV12-5 and TRBJ2-1; 8 positions match TRBD2. Per the germline V gene, CDR1 is LGHNT and CDR2 is FRNRAP. V lost 11 bases, J lost 8 bases, and 5 bases stayed unmatched. The CDR3 runs 11 residues. CDR3 loop: CAVSGGHEQFF. DNA of the CDR3: TGTGCTGTATCGGGGGGGCATGAGCAGTTCTTC.

In its sample, this clonotype was seen a few times. The rearrangement joins TRBV30 to TRBJ1-1; no clear D. V lost 0 bases and J 5 bases, leaving 16 bases between the germline ends. CDR1 and CDR2 from the germline V gene are GTSNPN and SVGIG (reference sequence). The CDR3 consists of 15 residues. The CDR3, as DNA: TGTGCCTGGAGTGTATTAGGCTCCCTAGGAACTGAAGCTTTCTTT. Translation gives CAWSVLGSLGTEAFF.

Only a few counts were recorded for this clonotype. The chain employs TRBV6-2 or TRBV6-3 and TRBJ2-7; 9 bases agree with TRBD2. V lost 6 bases to trimming and J lost 4 bases; unmatched junction nucleotides: 13. The CDR3 is made up of 16 amino acids. Germline V gene data show CDR1 as MNHEY and CDR2 as SVGEGT. The CDR3 region is CASSLIVAGGPYEQYF. CDR3 bases: TGTGCCAGCAGCCTTATTGTGGCGGGGGGGCCATACGAGCAGTACTTC.

Ten or more counts support this clonotype. This chain joins TRBV29-1 and TRBJ2-2, with 9 positions matching TRBD1. CDR1 is SQVTM and CDR2 is ANQGSEA in the germline V gene. The CDR3 loop spans 17 amino acids. Trimming removed 3 bases from V and 4 bases from J; junction bases left unmatched: 12. The CDR3 region has the DNA TGCAGCGTTGATAGTTTTCCCGGACAGGGGAGCACCGGGGAGCTGTTTTTT. It specifies CSVDSFPGQGSTGELFF.

This clonotype was counted at least ten times. The chain couples TRBV27 to TRBJ1-5, with D unclear. The germline V gene has CDR1 MNHEY and CDR2 SMNVEV (reference sequence). There are 14 residues in the CDR3. V was trimmed by 7 bases and J by 0 bases, leaving 10 bases between them. The CDR3 sequence: CASNLFLSNQPQHF. Here the CDR3 DNA reads TGTGCCAGCAACTTGTTCCTTAGCAATCAGCCCCAGCATTTT.

This clonotype has at least ten counts. The rearrangement links TRBV20-1 to TRBJ2-2; 13 nucleotides line up with TRBD2. From germline, CDR1 is DFQATT and CDR2 SNEGSKA (reference sequence). The CDR3 is 18 amino acids. The V and J ends lost 5 bases and 6 bases, in that order; junction bases with no gene match: 15. CDR3 bases: TGCAGTGCTCACGCACTAGCGGGGGGGCCGGTACGCGCCGGGGAGCTGTTTTTT. The encoded protein is CSAHALAGGPVRAGELFF.

This clonotype was picked up many times. V usage is TRBV5-4 and J usage is TRBJ2-5, with D perhaps TRBD1 (5 bases). The V end lost 4 bases, the J end lost 0 bases, and 13 bases lay between the germline ends. Germline CDR1 SGHNT, CDR2 YYREEE (reference sequence). The length of the CDR3 is 15 residues. The CDR3 reads CASSKKDSYQETQYF. In DNA, the CDR3 is TGTGCCAGCAGCAAGAAAGACAGTTACCAAGAGACCCAGTACTTC.

Ten or more counts support this clonotype. The chain uses TRBV6-6 and TRBJ2-2; TRBD1 might be the D (6 bases). Germline V gene data show CDR1 as MNHNY and CDR2 as SVGAGI (reference sequence). V gave up 2 bases and J gave up 3 bases, with 13 bases separating them. The length of the CDR3 is 16 residues. CDR3 protein: CASSYVYRVYTGELFF. The CDR3 nucleotides are TGTGCCAGCAGTTACGTATACAGGGTTTACACCGGGGAGCTGTTTTTT.

This clonotype was counted between two and nine times. The rearrangement joins TRBV28 to TRBJ2-5, with a possible D match to TRBD1 (6 bases). The CDR3 runs 14 residues. Germline V lookup: CDR1 MDHEN, CDR2 SYDVKM. Trimming took 6 bases from V and 4 from J, leaving 15 bases between them. CDR3 protein: CASSWGQGIETQYF. The CDR3 DNA reads TGTGCCAGCAGCTGGGGGCAGGGCATAGAGACCCAGTACTTC.

In its sample, this clonotype was seen many times. This chain connects TRBV4-1 to TRBJ2-3, with D perhaps matching TRBD2 (6 bases). CDR3 length equals 15 residues. Germline assignment: CDR1 MGHRA and CDR2 YSYEKL. Trimming took 1 base from V and 2 from J, leaving 10 bases between them. The CDR3 here is CASSQVGLPTDTQYF. As DNA, the CDR3 is TGCGCCAGCAGCCAAGTGGGACTCCCCACAGATACGCAGTATTTT.

This clonotype was counted only a few times. V usage is TRBV14 and J usage is TRBJ2-7, with no clear D. V gave up 4 bases and J gave up 3 bases, with 13 bases separating them. In germline, CDR1 is SGHDN, CDR2 FVKESK. This CDR3 is 14 amino acids long. The CDR3 nucleotides read TGTGCCAGCAGCCGGAATCTCAGGAACTACGAGCAGTACTTC. This codes for CASSRNLRNYEQYF. Full variable domain (missing parts from reference TRBV14 and TRBJ2-7): EAGVTQFPSHSVIEKGQTVTLRCDPISGHDNLYWYRRVMGKEIKFLLHFVKESKQDESGMPNNRFLAERTGGTYSTLKVQPAELEDSGVYFCASSRNLRNYEQYFGPGTRLTVT.

This clonotype was detected many times. The chain recombines TRBV7-9 with TRBJ1-5, with D perhaps TRBD1 (6 bases). CDR3 length: 14 amino acids. V gave up 2 bases and J gave up 4 bases, with 9 bases separating them. CDR1 SEHNR and CDR2 FQNEAQ come from the germline V gene (reference sequence). The CDR3 spells CASSLSRGNQPQHF. The CDR3 region has the DNA TGTGCCAGCAGCTTATCTAGGGGGAATCAGCCCCAGCATTTT. The variable domain in full, with the rest retrieved from reference TRBV7-9 and TRBJ1-5, is DTGVSQNPRHKITKRGQNVTFRCDPISEHNRLYWYRQTLGQGPEFLTYFQNEAQLEKSRLLSDRFSAERPKGSFSTLEIQRTEQGDSAMYLCASSLSRGNQPQHFGDGTRLSIL.

A note on this clonotype: A much larger clone sits a single nucleotide away, making a read error possible. V gene TRBV5-1 combines with J gene TRBJ2-7, with D possibly matching TRBD1 (6 bases). Germline CDR1 is SGHRS and CDR2 is YFSETQ. This CDR3 has 14 amino acids. Trimming cost V 0 bases and J 6 bases, with 13 bases left between them. CDR3 amino acids: CASSLDRDSSEQYF. CDR3 coding DNA: TGCGCCAGCAGCTTGGACAGGGATAGTTCCGAGCAGTACTTC.

The chain employs TRBV11-2 and TRBJ1-2, with TRBD1 matching over 9 bases. Germline lookup yields CDR1 SGHAT and CDR2 FQNNGV. J gave up 3 bases and V 1 base, and 9 bases lay outside the gene matches. This CDR3 is 17 amino acids long. CDR3 nucleotides: TGTGCCAGCAGCTTAGCCCTACCGGGACAGGGCGACTATGGCTACACCTTC. Amino acid sequence: CASSLALPGQGDYGYTF.

This clonotype has a handful of counts. This sequence joins TRBV3-1 and TRBJ1-2, with D uncertain. The CDR3 sequence is 13 residues long. The germline V gene has CDR1 LGHDT and CDR2 YNNKEL (reference sequence). V was pared by 3 bases and J by 8 bases, with 13 bases between. CDR3 residues: CASSHSRGGGYTF. In DNA form, the CDR3 reads TGTGCCAGCAGCCATAGTCGTGGAGGGGGCTACACCTTC.

This clonotype has only a few counts. The chain combines TRBV2 with TRBJ1-3, with 9 bases aligning to TRBD1. The CDR3 is made up of 15 amino acids. The germline V gene encodes CDR1 SNHLY and CDR2 FYNNEI. Trimming at V came to 5 bases and at J to 3 bases, leaving 5 bases not matched to a gene. The CDR3 spells CASSLDRGGGNTIYF. For the CDR3, the DNA is TGTGCCAGCAGTCTGGACAGGGGAGGTGGAAACACCATATATTTT. The full variable domain, with the rest looked up from reference TRBV2 and TRBJ1-3, is EPEVTQTPSHQVTQMGQEVILRCVPISNHLYFYWYRQILGQKVEFLVSFYNNEISEKSEIFDDQFSVERPDGSNFTLKIRSTKLEDSAMYFCASSLDRGGGNTIYFGEGSWLTVV.

This clonotype was counted many times. CDR3 loop: CASSQEPNQPQHF. The CDR3 DNA sequence: TGTGCCAGCAGCCAAGAACCCAATCAGCCCCAGCATTTT. The V call is TRBV4-2, the J call TRBJ1-5; D is unclear. CDR3 size: 13 residues. V shed 0 bases and J shed 3 bases, with 3 bases lying between them. Per germline, CDR1 LGHNA and CDR2 YNFKEQ.

The sample holds many counts of this clonotype. The chain couples TRBV7-9 to TRBJ2-2; TRBD1 agrees at 7 bases. The trim removed 3 bases at V and 6 bases at J, leaving 7 bases unmatched. The CDR3 totals 15 residues. Per germline, CDR1 SEHNR and CDR2 FQNEAQ (reference sequence). The CDR3 reads CASSFLGGVAGELFF. The CDR3 DNA is TGTGCCAGCAGCTTTTTAGGGGGCGTTGCCGGGGAGCTGTTTTTT.

This clonotype has a count of ten or more. The chain uses TRBV20-1 and TRBJ1-5, with D unresolved. Germline CDR1 reads DFQATT; CDR2 reads SNEGSKA (reference sequence). V lost 0 bases, J lost 14 bases, and 17 bases lay in between. The CDR3 loop spans 13 amino acids. In DNA, the CDR3 is TGCAGTGCTAGAGACGGATTGGACCCGACCGAGCATTTT. Its protein product is CSARDGLDPTEHF.